The 18 T cell receptor beta chains below were found in one sample sequenced in a study of response to subunit inactivated influenza vaccine. One entry per CDR3 protein, called by TCRdb with MiXCR from the RT-PCR reads. The table has hundreds of thousands of distinct CDR3 sequences, approximately 12% seen once. This sample comprised PBMCs from blood, obtained around seven weeks after vaccination. The receptors derive from a man aged 50-59 years who received an inactivated influenza vaccine.

The CDR3, as DNA: TGCGCCAGCAGCCCACGGGGACAGAGGATTTTGGGGGCCAACGTCCTGACTTTC. Translating gives CASSPRGQRILGANVLTF. V gene TRBV5-1 combines with J gene TRBJ2-6, with 7 bases identical to TRBD1. From germline, CDR1 is SGHRS and CDR2 YFSETQ. With 4 bases clipped from V and 4 bases from J, the junction kept 14 bases outside the gene matches. The CDR3 is 18 residues long.

V gene TRBV7-9 combines with J gene TRBJ2-1; possibly TRBD2 for D (6 bases). The CDR3 runs to 12 residues. Germline loops: CDR1 SEHNR, CDR2 FQNEAQ (reference sequence). Trimming cost V 4 bases and J 10 bases, with 11 bases left between them. CDR3 amino acids: CASSYGGPEQFF. The CDR3 DNA is TGTGCCAGCAGCTACGGGGGTCCCGAGCAGTTCTTC.

V usage is TRBV5-6 and J usage is TRBJ2-7; D is perhaps TRBD1 (7 bases). The germline V gene encodes CDR1 SGHDT and CDR2 YYEEEE. Trimming removed 3 bases from V and 3 bases from J, with 16 bases in between. This CDR3 has 15 residues. Here the CDR3 DNA reads TGTGCCAGCAGCTCCACGGCGGGACAGCTCTACGAGCAGTACTTC. Translated, it gives CASSSTAGQLYEQYF.

This clonotype came up many times. J is TRBJ2-2 and V is TRBV12-3 or TRBV12-4; D is uncertain. Trimming removed 3 bases at V and 6 bases at J, with 17 bases between. CDR3 length equals 16 residues. CDR3 DNA: TGTGCCAGCAGTTTCGGTGCTAGGTGGTCTTCCGGGGAGCTGTTTTTT. It specifies CASSFGARWSSGELFF.

This clonotype appeared a few times. V is TRBV24-1 and J is TRBJ2-1; no clear D gene. This CDR3 comprises 13 residues. Germline V gene lookup returns CDR1 KGHDR and CDR2 SFDVKD. V lost 4 bases to trimming and J lost 3 bases, with 6 bases between them. CDR3 bases: TGTGCCACCAGTGAGGCTGTCTACAATGAGCAGTTCTTC. Encoded protein: CATSEAVYNEQFF.

CDR3 loop: CASSLGQLSSPLHF. The CDR3 DNA reads TGTGCCAGCAGTTTGGGACAACTGTCTTCACCCCTCCACTTT. This chain connects TRBV12-3 or TRBV12-4 to TRBJ1-6; weak D call: TRBD1 (6 bases). The length of the CDR3 is 14 residues. With 3 bases removed from V and 9 bases from J, the gap between germline ends came to 12 bases.

In this sample, this clonotype turned up a few times. J is TRBJ2-1 and V is TRBV14; D may be TRBD2 (6 bases). Germline assignment: CDR1 SGHDN and CDR2 FVKESK. The CDR3 covers 14 residues. With 1 base removed from V and 7 bases from J, the gap between germline ends came to 11 bases. CDR3 sequence (DNA): TGTGCCAGCAGCCAAGCTAACGCGGGGAATGAGCAGTTCTTC. It encodes CASSQANAGNEQFF.

The V gene is TRBV20-1, the J gene TRBJ2-1; D might be TRBD2 (5 bases). The CDR3 totals 16 residues. Trimming left V 2 bases short and J 7 bases short, with 21 bases between. CDR1 DFQATT and CDR2 SNEGSKA come from the germline V gene (reference sequence). The CDR3 is CSARLPMWGRGNEQFF. The CDR3 bases are TGCAGTGCTAGATTGCCTATGTGGGGTAGAGGGAATGAGCAGTTCTTC.

This clonotype was seen repeatedly, ten times or more. The chain recombines TRBV10-3 with TRBJ2-2; 11 bases are a match to TRBD1. The V segment lost 10 bases and the J segment 5 bases; nucleotides outside the gene matches: 6. Germline loops: CDR1 ENHRY, CDR2 SYGVKD. CDR3 length equals 14 residues. CDR3 residues: CATSGQGGTGELFF. The CDR3 DNA reads as TGTGCCACCTCGGGACAGGGGGGTACCGGGGAGCTGTTTTTT.

The chain joins TRBV6-2 or TRBV6-3 to TRBJ1-2; D is uncertain. The germline CDR1 and CDR2 sequences are MNHEY and SVGEGT. The CDR3 runs 12 residues. Trimming removed 3 bases at V and 4 bases at J, with 6 bases between. CDR3 sequence reads: CASSYTGYGYTF. The CDR3 bases are TGTGCCAGCAGTTATACGGGCTATGGCTACACCTTC.

The V gene is TRBV7-9, the J gene TRBJ1-2; perhaps TRBD1 as D (6 bases). V lost 5 bases to trimming and J lost 8 bases, with 21 bases between them. Germline CDR1 is SEHNR and CDR2 is FQNEAQ (reference sequence). CDR3 length: 15 residues. CDR3 amino acids: CASSGGQKGIGGYTF. CDR3 nucleotides: TGTGCCAGCAGCGGGGGACAAAAGGGTATAGGAGGCTACACCTTC.

This clonotype has ten or more counts. The V call is TRBV5-6, the J call TRBJ2-1; D is unclear. The germline V gene encodes CDR1 SGHDT and CDR2 YYEEEE. The CDR3 has 12 amino acids. Trimming pared 4 bases from V and 6 bases from J, leaving 8 bases between. CDR3 nucleotide sequence: TGTGCCAGCAGCCCGGGCCTCAATGAGCAGTTCTTC. Its translation: CASSPGLNEQFF.

This clonotype was found a few times. The chain employs TRBV13 and TRBJ2-3, with 9 bases aligning to TRBD2. The CDR3 length is 14 residues. Trimming removed 5 bases from V and 8 bases from J; junction bases left unmatched: 8. Per germline, CDR1 PRHDT and CDR2 FYEKMQ (reference sequence). In nucleotides, the CDR3 is TGTGCCAGCAGCCCAGGACTAGCGTCCAGTACGCAGTATTTT. Translated: CASSPGLASSTQYF.

This clonotype has ten or more counts. The chain has TRBV5-1 and TRBJ1-5, with D unresolved. This CDR3 region has 15 residues. Germline values: CDR1 SGHRS, CDR2 YFSETQ. V shed 1 base and J shed 0 bases, with 8 bases lying between them. CDR3 DNA: TGCGCCAGCAGCTTGCAAGGCTATAGCAATCAGCCCCAGCATTTT. The encoded protein is CASSLQGYSNQPQHF.

The chain combines TRBV5-5 with TRBJ1-1, with D hard to call. Germline loops: CDR1 SGHKS, CDR2 YYEKEE (reference sequence). The germline V and J ends were trimmed by 3 bases and 2 bases, with 5 bases remaining between them. This CDR3 region has 12 residues. This chain's CDR3 is CASSSSNTEAFF. CDR3 DNA sequence: TGTGCCAGCAGCTCCTCAAACACTGAAGCTTTCTTT.

The rearrangement uses TRBV5-1 and TRBJ2-5; TRBD1 is a possible D gene (7 bases). The CDR3 is made up of 14 amino acids. V was pared by 0 bases and J by 4 bases, with 10 bases between. Germline V CDR1 and CDR2: SGHRS, YFSETQ. CDR3 sequence reads: CASSLDQGGETQYF. The DNA of the CDR3 is TGCGCCAGCAGCTTGGATCAGGGGGGAGAGACCCAGTACTTC.

The J gene is TRBJ2-1, the V gene TRBV5-1; TRBD2 matches at 9 bases. The germline gives CDR1 SGHRS, CDR2 YFSETQ. The V segment lost 0 bases and the J segment 8 bases; nucleotides outside the gene matches: 9. This CDR3 comprises 16 residues. The CDR3 bases are TGCGCCAGCAGCTTGGGTACGGCTAGCGGGACCGATGAGCAGTTCTTC. Residues: CASSLGTASGTDEQFF. The variable domain in full, completed from reference TRBV5-1 and TRBJ2-1, reads KAGVTQTPRYLIKTRGQQVTLSCSPISGHRSVSWYQQTPGQGLQFLFEYFSETQRNKGNFPGRFSGRQFSNSRSEMNVSTLELGDSALYLCASSLGTASGTDEQFFGPGTRLTVL.

This clonotype was seen many times. The chain couples TRBV6-2 or TRBV6-3 to TRBJ2-5; possible D gene TRBD2, 5 bases. Per germline, CDR1 MNHEY and CDR2 SVGEGT. Trimming left V 0 bases short and J 2 bases short, with 7 bases between. The CDR3 sequence is 14 residues long. The CDR3: CASSYSRVQETQYF. DNA of the CDR3: TGTGCCAGCAGTTACTCGAGGGTTCAAGAGACCCAGTACTTC.